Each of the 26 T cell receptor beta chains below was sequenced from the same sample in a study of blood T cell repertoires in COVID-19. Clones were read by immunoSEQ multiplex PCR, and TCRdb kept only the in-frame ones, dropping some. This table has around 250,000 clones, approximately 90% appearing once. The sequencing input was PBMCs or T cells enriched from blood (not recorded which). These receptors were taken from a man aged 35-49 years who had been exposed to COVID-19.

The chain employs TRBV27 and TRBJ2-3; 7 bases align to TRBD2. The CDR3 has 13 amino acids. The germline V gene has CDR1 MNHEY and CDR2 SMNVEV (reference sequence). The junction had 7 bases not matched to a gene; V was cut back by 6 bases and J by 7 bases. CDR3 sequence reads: CASSPTGGHTQYF. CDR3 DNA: TGTGCCAGCAGCCCTACGGGGGGTCATACGCAGTATTTT.

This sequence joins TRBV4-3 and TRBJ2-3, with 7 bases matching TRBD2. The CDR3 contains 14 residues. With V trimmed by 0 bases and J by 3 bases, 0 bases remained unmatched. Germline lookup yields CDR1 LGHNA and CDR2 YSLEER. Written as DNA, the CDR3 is TGCGCCAGCAGCCAAGAGCGGGAGACAGATACGCAGTATTTT. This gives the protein CASSQERETDTQYF.

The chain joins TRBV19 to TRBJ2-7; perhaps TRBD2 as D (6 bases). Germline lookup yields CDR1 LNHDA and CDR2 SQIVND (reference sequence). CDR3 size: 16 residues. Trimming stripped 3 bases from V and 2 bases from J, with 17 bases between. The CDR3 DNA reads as TGTGCCAGTAGTATGGGTTGGAGGGACGGAACCTACGAGCAGTACTTC. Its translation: CASSMGWRDGTYEQYF. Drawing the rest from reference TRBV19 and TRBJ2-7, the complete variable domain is DGGITQSPKYLFRKEGQNVTLSCEQNLNHDAMYWYRQDPGQGLRLIYYSQIVNDFQKGDIAEGYSVSREKKESFPLTVTSAQKNPTAFYLCASSMGWRDGTYEQYFGPGTRLTVT.

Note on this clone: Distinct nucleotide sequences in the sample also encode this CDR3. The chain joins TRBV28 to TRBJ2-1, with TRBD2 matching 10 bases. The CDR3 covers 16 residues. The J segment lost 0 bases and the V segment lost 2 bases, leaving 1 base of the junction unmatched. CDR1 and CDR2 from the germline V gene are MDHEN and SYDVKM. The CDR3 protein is CASSLPSGSSYNEQFF. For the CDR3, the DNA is TGTGCCAGCAGTTTACCTAGCGGGAGCTCCTACAATGAGCAGTTCTTC.

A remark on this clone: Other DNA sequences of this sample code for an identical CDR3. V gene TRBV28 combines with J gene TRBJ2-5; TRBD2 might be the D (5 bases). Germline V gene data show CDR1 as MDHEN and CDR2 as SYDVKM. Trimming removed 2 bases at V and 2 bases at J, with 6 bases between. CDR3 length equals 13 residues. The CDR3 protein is CASSLSGQETQYF. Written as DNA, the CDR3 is TGTGCCAGCAGTTTAAGCGGACAAGAGACCCAGTACTTC.

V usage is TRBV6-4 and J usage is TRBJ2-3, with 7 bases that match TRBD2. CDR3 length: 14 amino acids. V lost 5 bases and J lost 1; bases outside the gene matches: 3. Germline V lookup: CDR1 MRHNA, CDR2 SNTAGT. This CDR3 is CASSPSGGTDTQYF. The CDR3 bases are TGTGCCAGCAGTCCGAGCGGGGGCACAGATACGCAGTATTTT.

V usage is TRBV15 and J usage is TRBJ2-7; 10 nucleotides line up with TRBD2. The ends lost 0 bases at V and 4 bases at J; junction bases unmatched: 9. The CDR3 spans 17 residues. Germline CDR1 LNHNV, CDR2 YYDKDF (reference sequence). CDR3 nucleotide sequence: TGTGCCACCAGCAGAGATGGGTCTAGCGGGAGTATTTACGAGCAGTACTTC. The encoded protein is CATSRDGSSGSIYEQYF.

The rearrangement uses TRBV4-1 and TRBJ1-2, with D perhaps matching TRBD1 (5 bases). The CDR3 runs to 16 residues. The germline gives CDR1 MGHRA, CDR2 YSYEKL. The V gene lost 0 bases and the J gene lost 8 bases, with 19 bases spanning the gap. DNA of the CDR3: TGCGCCAGCAGCCAAGATTTAGTTTCTCAGGGAGGAGGCTACACCTTC. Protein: CASSQDLVSQGGGYTF.

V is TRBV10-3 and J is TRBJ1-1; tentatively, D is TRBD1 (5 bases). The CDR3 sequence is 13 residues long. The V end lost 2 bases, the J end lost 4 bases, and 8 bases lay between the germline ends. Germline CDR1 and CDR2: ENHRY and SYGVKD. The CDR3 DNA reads TGTGCCATCAGTGAGCAGGGCAGCACTGAAGCTTTCTTT. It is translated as CAISEQGSTEAFF.

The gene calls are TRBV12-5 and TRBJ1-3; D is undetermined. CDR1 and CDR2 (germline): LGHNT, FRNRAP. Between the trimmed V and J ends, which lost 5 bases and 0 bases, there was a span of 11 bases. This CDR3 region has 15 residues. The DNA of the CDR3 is TGTGCTAGTGGTGCCGGACTGGTCTCTGGAAACACCATATATTTT. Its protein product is CASGAGLVSGNTIYF. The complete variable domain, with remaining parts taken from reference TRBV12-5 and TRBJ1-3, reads DARVTQTPRHKVTEMGQEVTMRCQPILGHNTVFWYRQTMMQGLELLAYFRNRAPLDDSGMPKDRFSAEMPDATLATLKIQPSEPRDSAVYFCASGAGLVSGNTIYFGEGSWLTVV.

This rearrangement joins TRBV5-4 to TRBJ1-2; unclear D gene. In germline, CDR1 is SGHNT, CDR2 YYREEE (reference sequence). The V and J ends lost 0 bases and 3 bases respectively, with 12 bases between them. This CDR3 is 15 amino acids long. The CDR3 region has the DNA TGTGCCAGCAGCTTGGGAGGTCTCGTATACTATGGCTACACCTTC. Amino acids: CASSLGGLVYYGYTF.

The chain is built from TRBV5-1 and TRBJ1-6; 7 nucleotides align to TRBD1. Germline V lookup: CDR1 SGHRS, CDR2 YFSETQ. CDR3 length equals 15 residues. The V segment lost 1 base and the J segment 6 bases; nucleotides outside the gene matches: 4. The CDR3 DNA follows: TGCGCCAGCAGCTTGCAGGGGGTCTTTAATTCACCCCTCCACTTT. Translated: CASSLQGVFNSPLHF.

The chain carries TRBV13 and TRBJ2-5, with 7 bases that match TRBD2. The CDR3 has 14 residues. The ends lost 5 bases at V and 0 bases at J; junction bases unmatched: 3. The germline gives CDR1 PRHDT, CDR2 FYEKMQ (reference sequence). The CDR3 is CASSRAGYQETQYF. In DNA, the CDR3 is TGTGCCAGCAGCCGAGCGGGGTACCAAGAGACCCAGTACTTC.

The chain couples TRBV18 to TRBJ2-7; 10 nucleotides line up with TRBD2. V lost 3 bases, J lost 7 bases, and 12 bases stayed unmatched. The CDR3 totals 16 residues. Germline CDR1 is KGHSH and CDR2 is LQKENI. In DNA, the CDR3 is TGTGCCAGCTCACCGAGCGAAGCGGGAGGGCCGAATGAGCAGTACTTC. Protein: CASSPSEAGGPNEQYF.

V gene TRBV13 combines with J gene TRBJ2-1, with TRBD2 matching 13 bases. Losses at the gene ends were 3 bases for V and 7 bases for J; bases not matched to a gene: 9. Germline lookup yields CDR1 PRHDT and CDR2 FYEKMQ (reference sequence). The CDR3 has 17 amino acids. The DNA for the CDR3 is TGTGCCAGCAGCTTGGAGGGACTAGCGGGAAATACTAATGAGCAGTTCTTC. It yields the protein CASSLEGLAGNTNEQFF.

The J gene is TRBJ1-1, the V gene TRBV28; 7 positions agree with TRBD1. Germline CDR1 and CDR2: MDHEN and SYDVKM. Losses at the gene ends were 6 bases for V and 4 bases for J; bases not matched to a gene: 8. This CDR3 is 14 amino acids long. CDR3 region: CASRRATGSTEAFF. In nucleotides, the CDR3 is TGTGCCAGCAGACGGGCGACAGGGAGCACTGAAGCTTTCTTT.

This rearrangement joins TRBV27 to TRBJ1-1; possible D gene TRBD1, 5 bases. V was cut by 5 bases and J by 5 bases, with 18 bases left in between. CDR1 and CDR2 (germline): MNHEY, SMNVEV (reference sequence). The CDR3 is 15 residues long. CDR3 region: CASSPWGAGRTEAFF. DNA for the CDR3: TGTGCCAGCAGTCCATGGGGTGCAGGGCGGACTGAAGCTTTCTTT.

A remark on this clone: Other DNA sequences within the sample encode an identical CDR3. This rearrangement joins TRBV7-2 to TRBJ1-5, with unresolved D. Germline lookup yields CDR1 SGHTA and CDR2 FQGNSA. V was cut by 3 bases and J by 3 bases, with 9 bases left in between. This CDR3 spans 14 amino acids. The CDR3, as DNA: TGTGCCAGCAGCTTTGGAGGGTTCAATCAGCCCCAGCATTTT. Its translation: CASSFGGFNQPQHF.

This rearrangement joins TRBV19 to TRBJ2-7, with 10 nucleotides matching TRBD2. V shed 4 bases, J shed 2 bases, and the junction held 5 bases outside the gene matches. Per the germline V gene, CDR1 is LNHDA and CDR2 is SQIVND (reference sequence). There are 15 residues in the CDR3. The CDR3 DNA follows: TGTGCCAGTAGTAGGGCTAGCGGGAGTACCTACGAGCAGTACTTC. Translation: CASSRASGSTYEQYF.

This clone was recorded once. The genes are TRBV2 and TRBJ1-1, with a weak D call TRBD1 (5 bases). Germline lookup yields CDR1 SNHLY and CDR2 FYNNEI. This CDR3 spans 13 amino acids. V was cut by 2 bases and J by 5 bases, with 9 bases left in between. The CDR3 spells CASSELGETEAFF. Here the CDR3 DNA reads TGTGCCAGCAGTGAACTAGGGGAAACTGAAGCTTTCTTT.

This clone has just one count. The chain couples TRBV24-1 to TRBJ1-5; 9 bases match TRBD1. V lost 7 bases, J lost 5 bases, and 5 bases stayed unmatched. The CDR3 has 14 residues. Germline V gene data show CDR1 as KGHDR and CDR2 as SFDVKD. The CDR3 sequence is CATSKGQGHQPQHF. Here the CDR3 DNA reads TGTGCCACCAGCAAGGGACAGGGACATCAGCCCCAGCATTTT.

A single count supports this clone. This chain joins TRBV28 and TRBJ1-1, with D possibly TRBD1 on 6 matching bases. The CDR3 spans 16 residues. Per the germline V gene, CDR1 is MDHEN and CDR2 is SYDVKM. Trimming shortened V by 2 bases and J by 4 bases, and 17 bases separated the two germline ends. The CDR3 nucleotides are TGTGCCAGCAGTTTAGGACGAACAGGGATAATCACTGAAGCTTTCTTT. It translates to CASSLGRTGIITEAFF.

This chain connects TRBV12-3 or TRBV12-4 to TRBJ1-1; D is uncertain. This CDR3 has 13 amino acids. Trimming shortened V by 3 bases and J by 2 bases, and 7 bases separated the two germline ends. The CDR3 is CASSLTDNTEAFF. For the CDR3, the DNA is TGTGCCAGCAGTTTGACTGATAACACTGAAGCTTTCTTT.

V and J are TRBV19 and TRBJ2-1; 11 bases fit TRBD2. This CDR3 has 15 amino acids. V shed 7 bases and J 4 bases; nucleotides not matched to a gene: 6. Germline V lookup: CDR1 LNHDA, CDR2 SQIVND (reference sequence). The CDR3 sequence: CASNVGTSGYNEQFF. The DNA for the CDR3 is TGTGCCAGTAATGTGGGGACTAGCGGTTACAATGAGCAGTTCTTC.

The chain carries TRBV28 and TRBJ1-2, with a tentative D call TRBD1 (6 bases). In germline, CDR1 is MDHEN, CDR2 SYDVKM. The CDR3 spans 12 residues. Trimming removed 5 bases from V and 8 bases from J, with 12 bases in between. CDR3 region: CASSEQGKGYTF. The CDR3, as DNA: TGTGCCAGCAGTGAACAGGGAAAAGGCTACACCTTC.

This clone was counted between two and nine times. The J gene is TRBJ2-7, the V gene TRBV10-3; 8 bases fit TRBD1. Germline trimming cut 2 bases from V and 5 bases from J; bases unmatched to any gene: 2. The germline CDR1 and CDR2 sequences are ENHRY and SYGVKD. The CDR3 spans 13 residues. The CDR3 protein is CAISEAGGDEQYF. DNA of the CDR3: TGTGCCATCAGTGAGGCAGGGGGCGACGAGCAGTACTTC.